Here is one T cell receptor (beta chain) with its context. No antigen is known for it. V shed 2 bases, J shed 2 bases, and the junction held 6 bases outside the gene matches. The CDR3 loop spans 17 amino acids. The germline V gene encodes CDR1 MGHRA and CDR2 YSYEKL. Described time point: newly diagnosed, previously untreated cHL patient sample. Comparison PBMCs came from previously untreated, newly diagnosed classical Hodgkin lymphoma patients. This sample was included in a study of PD-1 blockade in classical Hodgkin lymphoma. Study results and limitations: TCR diversity at baseline was reported to be reduced in newly diagnosed patients relative to healthy donors. Repertoire differences have undefined causes, possibly disease activity or prior therapy.

Data came from immunoSEQ multiplex PCR; TCRdb stores just in-frame clones and leaves some out. The data contain 45,000 or so clones, roughly 93% of them singletons. The sequenced sample consisted of peripheral blood mononuclear cells (PBMCs). The rearrangement uses TRBV4-1 and TRBJ2-1; 10 nucleotides align to TRBD2. The receptor was isolated from a human donor with classical Hodgkin lymphoma. The CDR3 spells CASSQPQRGGPYNEQFF. As DNA, the CDR3 is TGCGCCAGCAGCCAACCCCAGCGGGGGGGCCCCTACAATGAGCAGTTCTTC.